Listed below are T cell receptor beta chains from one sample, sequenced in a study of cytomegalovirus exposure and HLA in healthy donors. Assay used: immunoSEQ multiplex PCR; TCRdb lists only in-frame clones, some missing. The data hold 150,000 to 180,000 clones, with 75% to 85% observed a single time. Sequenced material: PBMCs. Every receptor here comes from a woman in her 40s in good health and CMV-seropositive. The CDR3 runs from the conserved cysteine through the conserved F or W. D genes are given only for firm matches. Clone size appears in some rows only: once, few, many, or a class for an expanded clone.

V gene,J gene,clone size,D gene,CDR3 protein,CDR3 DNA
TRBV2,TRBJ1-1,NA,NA,CASSEVERNTEAFF,TGTGCCAGCAGTGAGGTGGAGAGGAACACTGAAGCTTTCTTT
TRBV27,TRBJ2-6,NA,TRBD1,CASKLLTGAGANVLTF,TGTGCCAGCAAACTCCTCACAGGGGCCGGGGCCAACGTCCTGACTTTC
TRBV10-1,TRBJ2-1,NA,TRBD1,CASSGQGLYNEQFF,TGCGCCAGCAGTGGACAGGGGCTATACAATGAGCAGTTCTTC
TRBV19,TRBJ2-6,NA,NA,CASSNLVSAGSGANVLTF,TGTGCCAGTAGTAATCTCGTGAGTGCCGGGTCCGGGGCCAACGTCCTGACTTTC
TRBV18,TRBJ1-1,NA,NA,CASSQAGVENTEAFF,TGTGCCAGCTCACAGGCAGGGGTGGAAAACACTGAAGCTTTCTTT
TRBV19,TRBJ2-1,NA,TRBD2,CASSTRTSGKTYNEQFF,TGTGCCAGTAGTACTCGGACTAGCGGCAAAACCTACAATGAGCAGTTCTTC
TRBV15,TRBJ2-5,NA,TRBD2,CATSRGLAIYQETQYF,TGTGCCACCAGCAGAGGACTAGCGATATACCAAGAGACCCAGTACTTC
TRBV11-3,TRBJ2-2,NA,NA,CASIPYGLYTGELFF,TGTGCCAGCATCCCATACGGACTCTACACCGGGGAGCTGTTTTTT
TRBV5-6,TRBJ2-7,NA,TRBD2,CASSLAFSSGRTSSYEQYF,TGTGCCAGCAGCTTGGCCTTTTCTAGCGGGAGGACCAGCTCCTACGAGCAGTACTTC
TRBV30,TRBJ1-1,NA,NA,CAWSVSSGEAFF,TGTGCCTGGAGTGTAAGTAGCGGTGAAGCTTTCTTT
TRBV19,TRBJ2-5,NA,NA,CASSRFLTGGGGETQYF,TGTGCCAGTAGCCGCTTCCTAACAGGGGGCGGGGGGGAGACCCAGTACTTC
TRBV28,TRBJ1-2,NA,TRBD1,CASSLGQGYGYTF,TGTGCCAGCAGTTTAGGACAGGGCTATGGCTACACCTTC
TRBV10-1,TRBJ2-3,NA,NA,CASSEARGGQRGTDTQYF,TGCGCCAGCAGTGAGGCCCGAGGAGGGCAAAGGGGCACAGATACGCAGTATTTT
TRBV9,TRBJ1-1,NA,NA,CASSVVSAGAEAFF,TGTGCCAGCAGCGTAGTTTCGGCGGGCGCTGAAGCTTTCTTT
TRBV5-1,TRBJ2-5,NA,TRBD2,CASASRGGRETQYF,TGCGCCAGCGCCAGTCGGGGCGGGAGAGAGACCCAGTACTTC
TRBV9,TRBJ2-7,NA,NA,CASSVADSSSYEQYF,TGTGCCAGCAGCGTAGCTGACAGCTCGAGCTACGAGCAGTACTTC
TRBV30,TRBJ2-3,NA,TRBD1,CAWADRGWADTQYF,TGTGCCTGGGCAGACAGGGGTTGGGCAGATACGCAGTATTTT
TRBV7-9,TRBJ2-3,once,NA,CASSLGAGAITDTQYF,TGTGCCAGCAGCTTAGGGGCGGGCGCAATCACAGATACGCAGTATTTT
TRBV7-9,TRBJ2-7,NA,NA,CASSPPGRTGEQYF,TGTGCCAGCAGCCCTCCCGGTCGAACGGGGGAGCAGTACTTC
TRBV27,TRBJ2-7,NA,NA,CASSPGVADTYEQYF,TGTGCCAGCAGTCCCGGGGTTGCGGATACCTACGAGCAGTACTTC
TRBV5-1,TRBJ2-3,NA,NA,CASSFLQGLGTDTQYF,TGCGCCAGCAGCTTTCTACAGGGTCTCGGGACAGATACGCAGTATTTT
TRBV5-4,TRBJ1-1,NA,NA,CASSPPRGQNTEAFF,TGTGCCAGCAGCCCACCCAGGGGTCAGAACACTGAAGCTTTCTTT
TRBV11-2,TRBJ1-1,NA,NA,CASSLIGGWENTEAFF,TGTGCCAGCAGCCTTATCGGGGGTTGGGAGAACACTGAAGCTTTCTTT
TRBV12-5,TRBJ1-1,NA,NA,CASGLARGAIGKAFF,TGTGCTAGTGGTTTGGCACGCGGAGCCATCGGGAAAGCTTTCTTT
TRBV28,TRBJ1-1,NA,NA,CASRRQANTEAFF,TGTGCCAGCAGACGACAGGCGAACACTGAAGCTTTCTTT
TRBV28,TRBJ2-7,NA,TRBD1,CASSLQGTVLYEQYF,TGTGCCAGCAGTTTACAGGGGACAGTCCTTTACGAGCAGTACTTC
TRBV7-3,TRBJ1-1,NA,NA,CASSLIGGNTEAFF,TGTGCCAGCAGCTTAATCGGGGGGAACACTGAAGCTTTCTTT
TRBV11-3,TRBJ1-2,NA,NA,CASSLSGNYGYTF,TGTGCCAGCAGCTTATCAGGGAACTATGGCTACACCTTC
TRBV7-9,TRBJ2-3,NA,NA,CASSLAGQTTDTQYF,TGTGCCAGCAGCTTAGCTGGACAGACCACAGATACGCAGTATTTT
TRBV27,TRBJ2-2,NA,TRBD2,CASSRESGSGTGELFF,TGTGCCAGCAGTAGAGAGAGCGGGAGCGGAACCGGGGAGCTGTTTTTT
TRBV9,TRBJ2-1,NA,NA,CASSGGKSSYNEQFF,TGTGCCAGCAGTGGAGGGAAAAGCTCCTACAATGAGCAGTTCTTC
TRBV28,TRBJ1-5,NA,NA,CATFRGGGQPQHF,TGTGCCACCTTCCGAGGGGGTGGTCAGCCCCAGCATTTT
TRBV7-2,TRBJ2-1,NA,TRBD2,CAGRLAGVYNEQFF,TGTGCCGGACGACTAGCGGGAGTATACAATGAGCAGTTCTTC
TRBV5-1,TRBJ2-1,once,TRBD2,CASSANQAGAPATYNEQFF,TGCGCCAGCAGCGCCAACCAAGCGGGAGCCCCCGCGACCTACAATGAGCAGTTCTTC
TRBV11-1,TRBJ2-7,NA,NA,CASSLSEPYEQYF,TGTGCCAGCAGCTTATCCGAGCCCTACGAGCAGTACTTC
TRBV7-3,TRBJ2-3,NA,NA,CASSPSRTDTQYF,TGTGCCAGCAGCCCCTCCCGGACAGATACGCAGTATTTT
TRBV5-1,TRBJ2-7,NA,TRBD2,CASSLALAEVTYEQYF,TGCGCCAGCAGCTTGGCACTAGCGGAGGTAACCTACGAGCAGTACTTC
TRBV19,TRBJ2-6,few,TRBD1,CASSIDRDLSGANVLTF,TGTGCCAGTAGTATTGACAGGGACCTCTCTGGGGCCAACGTCCTGACTTTC
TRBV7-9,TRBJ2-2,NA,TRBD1,CASSLGQTNTGELFF,TGTGCCAGCAGCTTGGGACAGACGAACACCGGGGAGCTGTTTTTT
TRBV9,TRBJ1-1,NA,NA,CASSAVGQNTEAFF,TGTGCCAGCAGCGCAGTCGGACAGAACACTGAAGCTTTCTTT
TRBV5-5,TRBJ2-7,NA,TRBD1,CASSTPGQPYEQYF,TGTGCCAGCAGCACTCCGGGACAGCCCTACGAGCAGTACTTC
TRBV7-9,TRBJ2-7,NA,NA,CASSPTFDEQYF,TGTGCCAGCAGCCCGACTTTTGACGAGCAGTACTTC
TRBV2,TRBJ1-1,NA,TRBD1,CASSRTGDFEAFF,TGTGCCAGCAGTCGAACAGGGGACTTTGAAGCTTTCTTT
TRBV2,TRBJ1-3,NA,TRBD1,CASSDHRGSGNTIYF,TGTGCCAGCAGTGACCACAGGGGCTCTGGAAACACCATATATTTT
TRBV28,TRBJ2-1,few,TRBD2,CASSPGTSGRVEQFF,TGTGCCAGCAGCCCTGGGACTAGCGGGAGGGTAGAGCAGTTCTTC
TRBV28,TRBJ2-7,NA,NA,CASSREGGGPSYEQYF,TGTGCCAGCAGCCGAGAGGGTGGCGGACCCTCCTACGAGCAGTACTTC